This note documents a single T cell receptor (beta chain) sequence. The sample is drawn from a study of control samples from healthy donors and cancer patients. Sequencing was performed with immunoSEQ multiplex PCR; in TCRdb, only in-frame clones are kept and a portion is missing. The table shows 150,000 to 200,000 clones, with around 92% occurring only once. Trimming shortened V by 2 bases and J by 5 bases, and 4 bases separated the two germline ends. CDR3 length: 11 residues. The germline V gene encodes CDR1 SGHAT and CDR2 FQNNGV. Material: blood. This chain connects TRBV11-2 to TRBJ2-7; D not resolved. This sequence was found in a woman aged 25 to 39 in good health. CDR3 sequence (DNA): TGTGCCAGCAGCTTAAGCAACGAGCAGTACTTC. The encoded protein is CASSLSNEQYF.